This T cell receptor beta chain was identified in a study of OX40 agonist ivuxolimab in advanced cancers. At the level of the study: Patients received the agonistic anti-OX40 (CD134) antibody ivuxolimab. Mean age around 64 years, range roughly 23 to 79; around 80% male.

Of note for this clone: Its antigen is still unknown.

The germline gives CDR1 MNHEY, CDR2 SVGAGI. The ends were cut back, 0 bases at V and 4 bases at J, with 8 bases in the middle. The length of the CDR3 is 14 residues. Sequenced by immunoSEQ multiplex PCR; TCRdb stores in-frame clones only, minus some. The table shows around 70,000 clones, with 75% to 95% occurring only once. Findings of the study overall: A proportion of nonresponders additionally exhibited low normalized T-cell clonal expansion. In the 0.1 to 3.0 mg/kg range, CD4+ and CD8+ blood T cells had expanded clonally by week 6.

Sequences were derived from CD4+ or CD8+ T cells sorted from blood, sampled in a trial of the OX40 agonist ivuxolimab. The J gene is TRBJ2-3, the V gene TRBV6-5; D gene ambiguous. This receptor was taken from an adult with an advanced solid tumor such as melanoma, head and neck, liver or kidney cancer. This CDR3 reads CASSYSSSSDTQYF. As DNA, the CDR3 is TGTGCCAGCAGTTACTCTAGTTCGTCAGATACGCAGTATTTT.